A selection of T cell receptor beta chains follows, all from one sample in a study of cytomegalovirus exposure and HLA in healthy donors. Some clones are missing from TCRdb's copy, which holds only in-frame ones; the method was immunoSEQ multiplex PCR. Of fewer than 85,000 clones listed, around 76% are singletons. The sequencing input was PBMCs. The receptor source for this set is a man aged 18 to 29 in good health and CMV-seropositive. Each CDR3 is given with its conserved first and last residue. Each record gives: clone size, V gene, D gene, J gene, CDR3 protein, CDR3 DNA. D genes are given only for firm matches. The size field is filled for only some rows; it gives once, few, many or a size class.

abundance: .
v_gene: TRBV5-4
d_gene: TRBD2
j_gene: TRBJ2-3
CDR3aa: CASSLPTSGRADTQYF
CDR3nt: TGTGCCAGCAGCCTTCCGACTAGCGGGAGGGCAGATACGCAGTATTTT

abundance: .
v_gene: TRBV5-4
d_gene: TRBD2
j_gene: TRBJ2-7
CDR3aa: CASSLESPSGTVEQYF
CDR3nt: TGTGCCAGCAGCTTGGAGTCCCCTAGCGGGACGGTCGAGCAGTACTTC

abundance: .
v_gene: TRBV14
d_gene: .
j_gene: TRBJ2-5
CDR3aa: CASSQFRGSLETQYF
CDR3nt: TGTGCCAGCAGCCAATTTAGAGGATCCCTGGAGACCCAGTACTTC

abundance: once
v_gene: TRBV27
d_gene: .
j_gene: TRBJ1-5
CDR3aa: CASSLGSNQPQHF
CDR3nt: TGTGCCAGCAGTTTAGGCAGCAATCAGCCCCAGCATTTT

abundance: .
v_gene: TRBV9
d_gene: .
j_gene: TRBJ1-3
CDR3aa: CASSVRLGGNTIYF
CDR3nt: TGTGCCAGCAGCGTACGTCTAGGAGGAAACACCATATATTTT

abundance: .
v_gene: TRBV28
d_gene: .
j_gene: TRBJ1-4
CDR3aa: CASASIGEKLFF
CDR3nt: TGTGCCAGCGCCTCGATTGGCGAAAAACTGTTTTTT

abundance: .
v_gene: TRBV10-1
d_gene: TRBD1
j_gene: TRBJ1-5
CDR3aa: CASAIYTGGNNQPQHF
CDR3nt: TGCGCCAGCGCAATTTACACAGGGGGCAATAATCAGCCCCAGCATTTT

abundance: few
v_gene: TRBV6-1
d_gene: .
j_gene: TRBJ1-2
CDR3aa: CASSVGVNYGYTF
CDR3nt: TGTGCCAGCAGTGTCGGGGTTAACTATGGCTACACCTTC

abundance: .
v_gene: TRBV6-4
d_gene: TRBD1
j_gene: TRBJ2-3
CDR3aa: CASSEQGARLDTQYF
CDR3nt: TGTGCCAGCAGCGAACAGGGGGCTCGATTAGATACGCAGTATTTT

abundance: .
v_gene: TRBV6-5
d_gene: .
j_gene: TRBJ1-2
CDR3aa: CASRLGQLSYGYTF
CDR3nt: TGTGCCAGCAGACTCGGACAGCTATCGTATGGCTACACCTTC

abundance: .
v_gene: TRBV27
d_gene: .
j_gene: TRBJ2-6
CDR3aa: CATSGGGANVLTF
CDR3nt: TGTGCCACCTCAGGTGGTGGGGCCAACGTCCTGACTTTC

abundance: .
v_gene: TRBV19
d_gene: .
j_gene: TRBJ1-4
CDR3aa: CASGLGNEKLFF
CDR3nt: TGTGCCAGTGGCCTTGGTAATGAAAAACTGTTTTTT

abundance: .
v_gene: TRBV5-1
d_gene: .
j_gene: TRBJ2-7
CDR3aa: CASSVQGPDEQYF
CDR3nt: TGCGCCAGCAGCGTACAGGGTCCCGACGAGCAGTACTTC

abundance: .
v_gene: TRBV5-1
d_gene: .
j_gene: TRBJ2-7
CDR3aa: CASSPTGEQYF
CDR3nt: TGCGCCAGCAGCCCCACCGGCGAGCAGTACTTC

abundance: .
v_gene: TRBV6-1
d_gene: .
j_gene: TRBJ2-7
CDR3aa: CASTPPGTPYEQYF
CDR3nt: TGTGCCAGCACCCCGCCCGGGACACCCTACGAGCAGTACTTC

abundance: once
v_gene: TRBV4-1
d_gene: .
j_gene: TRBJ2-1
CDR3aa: CASSQVPGYNEQFF
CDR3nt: TGCGCCAGCAGCCAAGTTCCGGGATACAATGAGCAGTTCTTC

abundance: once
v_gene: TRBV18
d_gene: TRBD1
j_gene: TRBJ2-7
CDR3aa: CASSRDRGDYEQYF
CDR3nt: TGTGCCAGCTCACGAGACAGGGGGGATTACGAGCAGTACTTC

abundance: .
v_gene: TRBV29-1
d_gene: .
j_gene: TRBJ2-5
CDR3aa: CSTRSGETQYF
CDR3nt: TGCAGCACTCGCTCGGGAGAGACCCAGTACTTC

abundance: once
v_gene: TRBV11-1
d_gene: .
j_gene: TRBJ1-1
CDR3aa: CASSLGTRNTEAFF
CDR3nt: TGTGCCAGCAGCTTAGGGACAAGGAACACTGAAGCTTTCTTT

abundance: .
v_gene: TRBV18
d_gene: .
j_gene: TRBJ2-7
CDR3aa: CASSQQQYEQYF
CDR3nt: TGTGCCAGCTCACAACAGCAATACGAGCAGTACTTC

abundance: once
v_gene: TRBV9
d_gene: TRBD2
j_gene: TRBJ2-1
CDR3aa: CASSVGPGGGNEQFF
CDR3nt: TGTGCCAGCAGCGTAGGCCCGGGAGGAGGCAATGAGCAGTTCTTC

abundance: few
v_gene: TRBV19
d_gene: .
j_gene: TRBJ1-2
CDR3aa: CASTLRGSGYTF
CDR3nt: TGTGCCAGTACCCTGAGGGGGAGTGGCTACACCTTC

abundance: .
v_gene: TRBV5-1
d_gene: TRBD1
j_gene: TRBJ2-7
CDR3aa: CASKGTGRYEQYF
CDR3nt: TGCGCCAGCAAGGGGACAGGGAGATACGAGCAGTACTTC

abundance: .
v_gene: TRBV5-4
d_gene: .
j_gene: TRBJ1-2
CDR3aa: CASSLTWTSRTDGYTF
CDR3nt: TGTGCCAGCAGCTTGACTTGGACAAGCCGGACCGATGGCTACACCTTC

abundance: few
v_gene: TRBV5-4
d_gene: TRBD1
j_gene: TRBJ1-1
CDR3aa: CASSRQGAWATEAFF
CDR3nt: TGTGCCAGCAGCCGACAGGGGGCTTGGGCCACTGAAGCTTTCTTT

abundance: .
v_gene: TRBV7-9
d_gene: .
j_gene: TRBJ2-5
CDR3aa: CASSFDGGGETQYF
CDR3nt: TGTGCCAGCAGCTTTGACGGGGGTGGGGAGACCCAGTACTTC

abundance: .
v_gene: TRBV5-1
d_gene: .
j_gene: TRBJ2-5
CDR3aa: CASSSGLQETQYF
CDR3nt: TGCGCCAGCAGCTCGGGACTCCAAGAGACCCAGTACTTC

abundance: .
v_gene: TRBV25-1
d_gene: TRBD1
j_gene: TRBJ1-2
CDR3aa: CASSGLGRGADGYTF
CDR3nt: TGTGCCAGCAGTGGATTGGGCAGGGGGGCGGATGGCTACACCTTC

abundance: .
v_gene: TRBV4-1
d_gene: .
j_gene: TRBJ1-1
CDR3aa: CASSQPGDMNTEAFF
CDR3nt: TGCGCCAGCAGCCAACCGGGAGATATGAACACTGAAGCTTTCTTT

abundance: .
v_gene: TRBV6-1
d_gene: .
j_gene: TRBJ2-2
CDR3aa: CASGGTANTGELFF
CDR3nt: TGTGCCAGCGGGGGGACAGCGAACACCGGGGAGCTGTTTTTT

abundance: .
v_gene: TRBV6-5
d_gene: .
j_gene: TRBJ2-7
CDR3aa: CASSYSNLLGNEQYF
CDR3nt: TGTGCCAGCAGTTACTCGAATTTGCTGGGCAACGAGCAGTACTTC